The rows below give T cell receptor beta chains drawn from one sample of a study of blood T cell repertoires in COVID-19. Using immunoSEQ multiplex PCR, the repertoire was profiled, and TCRdb retains in-frame clones only, with some absent. The sample records approximately 52,000 clones, 75% to 90% being singletons. Material for sequencing was peripheral blood. The receptors were sampled from a man aged 55 to 69 with active COVID-19. Both conserved end residues are part of each CDR3. The order of the fields is clone size, D gene, V gene, J gene, CDR3 protein, CDR3 DNA. A D gene is named only where the DNA matches it firmly. The size entry is marked missing in some rows and otherwise reads once, few, many or a size class.

-	-	TRBV2	TRBJ1-2	CASSEFGANYGYTF	TGTGCCAGCAGTGAATTCGGTGCTAACTATGGCTACACCTTC
few	-	TRBV3-1/TRBV3-2	TRBJ2-2	CASSPVTGELFF	TGTGCCAGCAGCCCGGTCACCGGGGAGCTGTTTTTT
-	-	TRBV7-9	TRBJ1-3	CASSSPRAASGNTIYF	TGTGCCAGCAGCTCCCCCAGGGCCGCCTCTGGAAACACCATATATTTT
-	-	TRBV29-1	TRBJ2-5	CSAGLSGTQETQYF	TGCAGCGCTGGACTAAGCGGGACACAAGAGACCCAGTACTTC
-	-	TRBV25-1	TRBJ2-3	CASTFTGGTSDTQYF	TGTGCCAGCACATTCACTGGCGGGACTTCGGATACGCAGTATTTT
-	-	TRBV7-9	TRBJ2-7	CASRNPGRVFEQYF	TGTGCCAGCAGAAACCCGGGCAGGGTCTTCGAGCAGTACTTC
-	-	TRBV7-8	TRBJ1-3	CASSPRGAGNTIYF	TGTGCCAGCAGCCCACGGGGAGCTGGAAACACCATATATTTT
-	TRBD2	TRBV7-2	TRBJ2-2	CASSLAGLGGTGELFF	TGTGCCAGCAGCTTAGCGGGACTAGGCGGGACCGGGGAGCTGTTTTTT
-	TRBD1	TRBV7-2	TRBJ2-7	CASRPGTAYEQYF	TGTGCCAGCAGACCCGGGACAGCGTACGAGCAGTACTTC
-	-	TRBV7-8	TRBJ2-1	CASSLGTIDRFF	TGTGCCAGCAGCCTCGGGACAATCGACCGATTCTTC
once	TRBD2	TRBV28	TRBJ2-3	CASSPGTRGNTQYF	TGTGCCAGCAGCCCCGGGACTAGGGGTAATACGCAGTATTTT
once	TRBD2	TRBV6-4	TRBJ2-7	CASSEPIAGASSYEQYF	TGTGCCAGCAGTGAGCCCATAGCGGGTGCGAGCTCCTACGAGCAGTACTTC
-	-	TRBV6-1	TRBJ2-3	CASSEGSGSTDTQYF	TGTGCCAGCAGTGAGGGGAGCGGGTCCACAGATACGCAGTATTTT
-	-	TRBV30	TRBJ2-5	CAWSPGYQETQYF	TGTGCCTGGAGTCCAGGGTACCAAGAGACCCAGTACTTC
-	-	TRBV4-1	TRBJ1-4	CASSQPLTRVPGEKLFF	TGCGCCAGCAGCCAGCCACTAACCAGGGTCCCCGGGGAAAAACTGTTTTTT
-	-	TRBV9	TRBJ2-2	CASSVGGQQNTGELFF	TGTGCCAGCAGCGTAGGTGGACAGCAGAACACCGGGGAGCTGTTTTTT
-	TRBD1	TRBV10-3	TRBJ2-2	CAINIRDSIGGELFF	TGTGCCATCAATATCCGGGACAGCATAGGCGGGGAGCTGTTTTTT
-	TRBD1	TRBV3-1/TRBV3-2	TRBJ1-6	CASSSGTGSSPLHF	TGTGCCAGCAGCTCCGGGACAGGGAGTTCACCCCTCCACTTT
-	-	TRBV5-6	TRBJ2-7	CASSFKTRLYEQYF	TGTGCCAGCAGCTTTAAAACGCGACTCTACGAGCAGTACTTC
once	TRBD2	TRBV5-1	TRBJ2-3	CASSLATSGRRGTDTQYF	TGCGCCAGCAGCTTGGCTACTAGCGGGAGGAGGGGCACAGATACGCAGTATTTT
once	TRBD1	TRBV7-8	TRBJ1-2	CASSLSPGTGGIGYTF	TGTGCCAGCAGCCTCTCTCCGGGGACAGGGGGAATTGGCTACACCTTC
-	TRBD1	TRBV18	TRBJ2-5	CASSSSGTGWETQYF	TGTGCCAGCTCATCATCCGGGACAGGGTGGGAGACCCAGTACTTC
-	-	TRBV24-1	TRBJ1-5	CATSDPYLGPQHF	TGTGCCACCAGTGATCCTTATCTAGGGCCCCAGCATTTT
-	-	TRBV7-9	TRBJ1-2	CASSLGNGHSYGYTF	TGTGCCAGCAGCTTAGGGAATGGACATAGCTATGGCTACACCTTC
few	-	TRBV10-2	TRBJ2-3	CASSESPTSTDTQYF	TGCGCCAGCAGTGAGTCGCCGACTAGCACAGATACGCAGTATTTT
-	TRBD2	TRBV29-1	TRBJ2-7	CSVGLAATYEQYF	TGCAGCGTCGGACTAGCGGCGACCTACGAGCAGTACTTC
-	TRBD1	TRBV14	TRBJ2-7	CASSQDRGSYEQYF	TGTGCCAGCAGCCAAGACAGGGGGAGCTACGAGCAGTACTTC
once	TRBD1	TRBV28	TRBJ2-7	CASSTPSGGIDEQYF	TGTGCCAGCAGCACTCCCTCAGGGGGCATCGACGAGCAGTACTTC
-	-	TRBV4-2	TRBJ2-7	CASSPGPGGQGVRGQYF	TGTGCCAGCAGCCCCGGTCCAGGAGGGCAAGGGGTAAGGGGGCAGTACTTC
-	TRBD2	TRBV7-3	TRBJ2-1	CASSLGLSGTLSYNEQFF	TGTGCCAGCAGCTTAGGGCTTAGCGGGACTCTCTCCTACAATGAGCAGTTCTTC
-	-	TRBV6-5	TRBJ2-6	CASSYSQRSGANVLTF	TGTGCCAGCAGTTACTCCCAGCGGTCTGGGGCCAACGTCCTGACTTTC
-	TRBD2	TRBV7-2	TRBJ2-4	CASSLVGTSGSWYF	TGTGCCAGCAGCTTAGTGGGGACTAGCGGGAGTTGGTACTTC
-	-	TRBV5-1	TRBJ2-5	CASRPGSLQETQYF	TGCGCCAGCAGGCCCGGGAGCTTACAAGAGACCCAGTACTTC
-	-	TRBV19	TRBJ1-1	CASSILGTEAFF	TGTGCCAGTAGTATTCTCGGGACTGAAGCTTTCTTT
-	TRBD2	TRBV20-1	TRBJ2-2	CSASSGGPGELFF	TGCAGTGCTAGTAGCGGGGGGCCCGGGGAGCTGTTTTTT
once	-	TRBV4-2	TRBJ2-5	CASSQGTGDFQETQYF	TGTGCCAGCAGCCAGGGCACAGGGGACTTCCAAGAGACCCAGTACTTC
medium-sized	-	TRBV7-9	TRBJ2-2	CASSLTSSIGELFF	TGTGCCAGCAGCTTAACCTCTAGCATCGGGGAGCTGTTTTTT
-	TRBD2	TRBV5-6	TRBJ2-7	CASSLFSGPRTYEQYF	TGTGCCAGCAGCCTTTTTAGCGGGCCTAGGACCTACGAGCAGTACTTC
-	-	TRBV28	TRBJ1-1	CASSSRGRGQDTEAFF	TGTGCCAGCAGTTCCCGGGGGCGGGGGCAGGACACTGAAGCTTTCTTT
-	-	TRBV5-1	TRBJ2-5	CASSEQETQYF	TGCGCCAGCAGTGAACAGGAGACCCAGTACTTC
-	TRBD1	TRBV5-1	TRBJ1-1	CASSPGQGSVTEAFF	TGCGCCAGCAGCCCTGGACAGGGATCGGTCACTGAAGCTTTCTTT
-	TRBD2	TRBV7-6	TRBJ2-7	CASSLVGASGRQSSYEQYF	TGTGCCAGCAGCCTAGTAGGGGCTAGCGGGAGGCAAAGCTCCTACGAGCAGTACTTC
-	-	TRBV11-2	TRBJ2-5	CASSINRRSETQYF	TGTGCCAGCAGCATCAACAGGCGGTCTGAGACCCAGTACTTC
-	TRBD1	TRBV6-2/TRBV6-3	TRBJ1-5	CASSYSYTGAQHF	TGTGCCAGCAGTTATTCATATACAGGGGCCCAGCATTTT
-	TRBD1	TRBV28	TRBJ2-7	CASSWADRGHEQYF	TGTGCCAGCAGTTGGGCGGACAGGGGTCACGAGCAGTACTTC
-	-	TRBV7-9	TRBJ2-7	CASSPDSLFSYEQYF	TGTGCCAGCAGCCCGGACAGCTTATTCTCCTACGAGCAGTACTTC
-	TRBD1	TRBV28	TRBJ1-5	CASSLWGTGQNQPQHF	TGTGCCAGCAGTTTATGGGGGACAGGGCAAAATCAGCCCCAGCATTTT